In this sample, the clone carrying this T cell receptor beta chain turned up once. This sample is part of a study of technical replicates of blood from several donors. Sequencing used immunoSEQ multiplex PCR; TCRdb keeps in-frame clones, though not all of them. This sample carries 100,000 or so clones, 96% of them seen once, and the ten largest clones take approximately 0.2%. The CDR3 extends over 15 amino acids. Germline-derived CDR1 and CDR2 are SNHLY and FYNNEI. V was clipped by 3 bases and J by 0 bases; unmatched bases: 4. Sequencing was carried out using T cells isolated from PBMCs. The chain employs TRBV2 and TRBJ1-2; 7 positions match TRBD1. This clonotype was obtained from a human donor in good health. DNA for the CDR3: TGTGCCAGCAGTGATCGACAGGGACCTAACTATGGCTACACCTTC. Translation gives CASSDRQGPNYGYTF.